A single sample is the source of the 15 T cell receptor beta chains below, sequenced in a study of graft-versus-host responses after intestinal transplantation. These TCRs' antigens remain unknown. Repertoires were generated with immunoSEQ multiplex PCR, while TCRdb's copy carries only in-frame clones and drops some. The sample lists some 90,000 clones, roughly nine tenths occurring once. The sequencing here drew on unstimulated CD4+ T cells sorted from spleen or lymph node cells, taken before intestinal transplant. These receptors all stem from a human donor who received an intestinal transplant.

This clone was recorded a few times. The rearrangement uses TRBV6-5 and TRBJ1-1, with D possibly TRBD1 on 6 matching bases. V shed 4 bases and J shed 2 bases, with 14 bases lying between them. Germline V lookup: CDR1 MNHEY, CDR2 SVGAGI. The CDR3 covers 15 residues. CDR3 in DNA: TGTGCCAGCAGTTTCCTCCCCAGGGGCAACACTGAAGCTTTCTTT. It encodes CASSFLPRGNTEAFF.

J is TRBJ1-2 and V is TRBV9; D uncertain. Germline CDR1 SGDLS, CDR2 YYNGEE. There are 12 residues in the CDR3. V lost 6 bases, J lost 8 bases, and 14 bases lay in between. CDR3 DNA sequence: TGTGCCAGCACTGGCCCCGCGGAGGGCTACACCTTC. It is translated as CASTGPAEGYTF.

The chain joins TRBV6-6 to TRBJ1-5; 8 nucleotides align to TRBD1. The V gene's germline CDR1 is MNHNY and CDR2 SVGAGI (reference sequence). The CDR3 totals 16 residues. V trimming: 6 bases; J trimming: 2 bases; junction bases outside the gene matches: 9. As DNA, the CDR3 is TGTGCCAGCAGCTCACCGGAGGGACAGGGCAATCAGCCCCAGCATTTT. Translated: CASSSPEGQGNQPQHF.

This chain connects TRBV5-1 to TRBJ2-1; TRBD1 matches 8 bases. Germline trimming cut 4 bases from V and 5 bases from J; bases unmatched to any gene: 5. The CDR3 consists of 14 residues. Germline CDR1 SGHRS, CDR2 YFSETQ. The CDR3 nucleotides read TGCGCCAGCAGCCGGGGACAGGTGAACAATGAGCAGTTCTTC. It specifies CASSRGQVNNEQFF.

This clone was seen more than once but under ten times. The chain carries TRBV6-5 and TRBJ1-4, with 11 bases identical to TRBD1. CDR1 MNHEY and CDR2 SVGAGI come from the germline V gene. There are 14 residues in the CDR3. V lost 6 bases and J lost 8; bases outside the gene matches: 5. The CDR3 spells CASRGGQGGEKLFF. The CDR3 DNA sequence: TGTGCCAGCAGAGGGGGACAGGGGGGAGAAAAACTGTTTTTT.

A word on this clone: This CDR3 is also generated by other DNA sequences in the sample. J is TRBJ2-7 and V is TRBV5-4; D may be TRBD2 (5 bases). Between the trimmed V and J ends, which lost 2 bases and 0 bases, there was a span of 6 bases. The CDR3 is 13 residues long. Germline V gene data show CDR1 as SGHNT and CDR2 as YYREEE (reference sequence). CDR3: CASSLGSSYEQYF. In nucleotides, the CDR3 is TGTGCCAGCAGCTTAGGGAGCTCCTACGAGCAGTACTTC.

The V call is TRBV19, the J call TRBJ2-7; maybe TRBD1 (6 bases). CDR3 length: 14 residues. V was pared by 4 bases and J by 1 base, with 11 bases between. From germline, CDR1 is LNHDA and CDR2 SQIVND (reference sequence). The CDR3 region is CASSKRTESYEQYF. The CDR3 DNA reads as TGTGCCAGTAGTAAAAGGACAGAATCCTACGAGCAGTACTTC.

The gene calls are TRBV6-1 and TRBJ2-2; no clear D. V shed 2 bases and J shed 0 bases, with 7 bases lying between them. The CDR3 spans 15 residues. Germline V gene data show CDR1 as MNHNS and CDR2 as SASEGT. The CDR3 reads CASSEWSANTGELFF. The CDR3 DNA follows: TGTGCCAGCAGTGAATGGAGTGCGAACACCGGGGAGCTGTTTTTT.

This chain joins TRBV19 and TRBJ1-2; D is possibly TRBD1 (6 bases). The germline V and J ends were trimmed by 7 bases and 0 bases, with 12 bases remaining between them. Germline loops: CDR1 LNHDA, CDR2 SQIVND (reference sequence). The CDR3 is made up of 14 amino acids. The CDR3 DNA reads TGTGCCAGTACAGGGGCCGCCTCTAACTATGGCTACACCTTC. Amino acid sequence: CASTGAASNYGYTF.

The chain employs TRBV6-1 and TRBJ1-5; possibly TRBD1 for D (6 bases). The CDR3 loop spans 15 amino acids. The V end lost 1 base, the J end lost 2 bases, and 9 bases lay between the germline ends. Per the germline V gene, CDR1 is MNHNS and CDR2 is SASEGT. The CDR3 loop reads CASSEGTARNQPQHF. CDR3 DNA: TGTGCCAGCAGTGAAGGGACAGCTCGCAATCAGCCCCAGCATTTT.

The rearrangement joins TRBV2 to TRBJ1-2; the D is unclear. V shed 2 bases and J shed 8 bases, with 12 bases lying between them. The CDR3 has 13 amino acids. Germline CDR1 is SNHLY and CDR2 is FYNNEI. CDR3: CASSESVSSGYTF. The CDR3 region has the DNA TGTGCCAGCAGTGAATCCGTGAGTTCGGGCTACACCTTC.

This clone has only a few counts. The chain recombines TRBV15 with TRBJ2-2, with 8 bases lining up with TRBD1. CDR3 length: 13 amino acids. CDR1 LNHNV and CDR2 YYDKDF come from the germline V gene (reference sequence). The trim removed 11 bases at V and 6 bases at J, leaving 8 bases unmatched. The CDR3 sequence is CAVRGRFAGELFF. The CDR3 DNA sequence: TGTGCCGTCAGGGGGCGTTTCGCCGGGGAGCTGTTTTTT.

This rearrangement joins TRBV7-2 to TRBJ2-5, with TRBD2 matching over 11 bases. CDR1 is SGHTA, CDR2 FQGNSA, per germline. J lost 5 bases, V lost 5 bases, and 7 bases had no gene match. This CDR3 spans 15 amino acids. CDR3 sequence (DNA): TGTGCCAGCAGCGCGACTAGCGGGGCGGGGGAGACCCAGTACTTC. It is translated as CASSATSGAGETQYF.

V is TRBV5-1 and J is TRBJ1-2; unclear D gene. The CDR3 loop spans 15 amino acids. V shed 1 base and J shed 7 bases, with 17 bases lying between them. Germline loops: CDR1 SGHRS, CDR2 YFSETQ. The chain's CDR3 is CASSLSAGVGLGYTF. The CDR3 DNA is TGCGCCAGCAGCTTGTCCGCGGGAGTGGGTCTTGGCTACACCTTC. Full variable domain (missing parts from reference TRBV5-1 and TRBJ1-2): KAGVTQTPRYLIKTRGQQVTLSCSPISGHRSVSWYQQTPGQGLQFLFEYFSETQRNKGNFPGRFSGRQFSNSRSEMNVSTLELGDSALYLCASSLSAGVGLGYTFGSGTRLTVV.

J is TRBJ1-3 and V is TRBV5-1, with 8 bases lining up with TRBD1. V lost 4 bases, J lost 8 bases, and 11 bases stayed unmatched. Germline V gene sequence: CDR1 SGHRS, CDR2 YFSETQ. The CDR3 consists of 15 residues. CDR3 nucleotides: TGCGCCAGCAGCCGGGCACAGGGGGTATTGGACACCATATATTTT. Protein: CASSRAQGVLDTIYF.